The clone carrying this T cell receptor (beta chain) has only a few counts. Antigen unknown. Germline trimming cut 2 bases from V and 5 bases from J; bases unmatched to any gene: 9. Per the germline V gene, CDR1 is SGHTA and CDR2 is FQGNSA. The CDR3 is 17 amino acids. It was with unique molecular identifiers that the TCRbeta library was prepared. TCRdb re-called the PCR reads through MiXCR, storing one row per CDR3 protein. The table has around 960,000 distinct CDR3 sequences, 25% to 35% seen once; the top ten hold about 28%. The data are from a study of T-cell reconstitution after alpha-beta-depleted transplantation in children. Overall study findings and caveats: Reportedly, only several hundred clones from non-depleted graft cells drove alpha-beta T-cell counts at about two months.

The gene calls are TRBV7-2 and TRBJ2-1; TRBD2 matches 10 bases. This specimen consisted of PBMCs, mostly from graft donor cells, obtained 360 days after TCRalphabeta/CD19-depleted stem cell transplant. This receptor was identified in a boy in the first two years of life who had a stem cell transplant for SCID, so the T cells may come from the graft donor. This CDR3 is CASSLRIPSGGDNEQFF. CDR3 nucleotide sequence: TGTGCCAGCAGCTTACGAATTCCTAGCGGGGGTGACAATGAGCAGTTCTTC.